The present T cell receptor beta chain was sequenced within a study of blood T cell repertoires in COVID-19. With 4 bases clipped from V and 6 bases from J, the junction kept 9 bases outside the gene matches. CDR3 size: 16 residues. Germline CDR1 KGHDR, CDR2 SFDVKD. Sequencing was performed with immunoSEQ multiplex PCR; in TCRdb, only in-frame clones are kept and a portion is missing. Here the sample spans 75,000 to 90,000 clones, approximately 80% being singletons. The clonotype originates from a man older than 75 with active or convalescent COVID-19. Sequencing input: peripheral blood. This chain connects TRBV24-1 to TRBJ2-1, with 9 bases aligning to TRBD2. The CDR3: CATSDPGASGVNEQFF. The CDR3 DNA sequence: TGTGCCACCAGTGACCCAGGGGCTAGCGGGGTCAATGAGCAGTTCTTC.